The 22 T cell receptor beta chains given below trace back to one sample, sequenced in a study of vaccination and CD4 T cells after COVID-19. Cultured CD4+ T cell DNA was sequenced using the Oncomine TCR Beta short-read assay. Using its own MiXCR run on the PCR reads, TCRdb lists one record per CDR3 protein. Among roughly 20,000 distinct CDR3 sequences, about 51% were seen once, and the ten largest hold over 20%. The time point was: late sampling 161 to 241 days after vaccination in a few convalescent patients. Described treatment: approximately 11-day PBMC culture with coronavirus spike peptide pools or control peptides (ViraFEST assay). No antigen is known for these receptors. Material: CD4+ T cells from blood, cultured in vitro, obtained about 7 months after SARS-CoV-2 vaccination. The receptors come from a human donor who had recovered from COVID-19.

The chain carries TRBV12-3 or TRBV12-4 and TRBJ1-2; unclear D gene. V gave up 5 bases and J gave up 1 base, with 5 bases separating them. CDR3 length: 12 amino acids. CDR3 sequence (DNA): TGTGCCAGCAGTCCCAATAACTATGGCTACACCTTC. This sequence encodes CASSPNNYGYTF.

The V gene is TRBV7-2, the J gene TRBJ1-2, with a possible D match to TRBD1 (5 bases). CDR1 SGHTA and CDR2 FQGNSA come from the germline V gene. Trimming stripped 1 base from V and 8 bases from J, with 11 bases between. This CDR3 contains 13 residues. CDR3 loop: CASSLVGVGGYTF. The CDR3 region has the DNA TGTGCCAGCAGCTTAGTGGGGGTGGGGGGCTACACCTTC.

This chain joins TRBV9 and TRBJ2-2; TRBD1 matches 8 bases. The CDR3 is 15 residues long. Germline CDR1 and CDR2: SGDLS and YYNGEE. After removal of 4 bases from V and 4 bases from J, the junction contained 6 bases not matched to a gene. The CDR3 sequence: CASSLGQAPTGELFF. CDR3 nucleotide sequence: TGTGCCAGCAGCCTGGGACAGGCGCCCACCGGGGAGCTGTTTTTT.

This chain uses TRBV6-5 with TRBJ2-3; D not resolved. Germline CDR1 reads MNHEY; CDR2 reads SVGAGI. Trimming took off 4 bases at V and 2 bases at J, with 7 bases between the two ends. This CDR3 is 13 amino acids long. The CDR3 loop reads CASSWTITDTQYF. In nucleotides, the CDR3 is TGTGCCAGCAGTTGGACCATCACAGATACGCAGTATTTT.

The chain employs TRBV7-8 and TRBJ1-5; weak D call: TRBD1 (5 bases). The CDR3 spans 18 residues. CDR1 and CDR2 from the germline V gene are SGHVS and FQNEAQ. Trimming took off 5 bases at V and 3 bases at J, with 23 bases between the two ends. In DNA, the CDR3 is TGTGCCAGCAGCCCGGGGGTGGGTCTCAGGGCGCACAATCAGCCCCAGCATTTT. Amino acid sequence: CASSPGVGLRAHNQPQHF.

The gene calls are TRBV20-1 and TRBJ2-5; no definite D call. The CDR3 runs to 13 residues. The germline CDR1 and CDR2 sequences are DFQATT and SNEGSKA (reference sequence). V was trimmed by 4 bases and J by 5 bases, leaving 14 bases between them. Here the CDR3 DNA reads TGCAGTGCTAACAACCCCGGGTTGGAGACCCAGTACTTC. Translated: CSANNPGLETQYF.

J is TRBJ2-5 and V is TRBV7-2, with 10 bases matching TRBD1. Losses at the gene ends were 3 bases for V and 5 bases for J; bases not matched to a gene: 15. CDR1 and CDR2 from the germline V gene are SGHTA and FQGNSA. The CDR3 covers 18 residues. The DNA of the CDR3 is TGTGCCAGCAGCTTCTTAATTGCCGGGACAGGGGTGGCGGAGACCCAGTACTTC. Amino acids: CASSFLIAGTGVAETQYF. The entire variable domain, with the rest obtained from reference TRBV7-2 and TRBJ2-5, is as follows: GAGVSQSPSNKVTEKGKDVELRCDPISGHTALYWYRQSLGQGLEFLIYFQGNSAPDKSGLPSDRFSAERTGGSVSTLTIQRTQQEDSAVYLCASSFLIAGTGVAETQYFGPGTRLLVL.

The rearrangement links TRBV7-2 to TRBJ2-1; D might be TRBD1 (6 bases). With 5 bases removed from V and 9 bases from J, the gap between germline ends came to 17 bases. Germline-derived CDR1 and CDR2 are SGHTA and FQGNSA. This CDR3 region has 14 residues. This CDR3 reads CASSRGGQGLEQFF. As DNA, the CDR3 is TGTGCCAGCAGCCGTGGGGGCCAGGGTCTTGAGCAGTTCTTC.

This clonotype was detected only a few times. In nucleotides, the CDR3 is TGTGCCAGCAGTCCCGGTGTAGGGAACTCCTACGAGCAGTACTTC. This codes for CASSPGVGNSYEQYF. The chain joins TRBV6-1 to TRBJ2-7; no reliable D call. V was shortened by 5 bases and J by 0 bases, with 14 bases between the two germline ends. The CDR3 has 15 amino acids. Germline lookup yields CDR1 MNHNS and CDR2 SASEGT.

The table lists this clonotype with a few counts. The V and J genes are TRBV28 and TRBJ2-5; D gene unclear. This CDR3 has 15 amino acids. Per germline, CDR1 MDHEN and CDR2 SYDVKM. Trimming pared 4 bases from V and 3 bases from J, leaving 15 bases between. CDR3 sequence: CASSSGFVGKETQYF. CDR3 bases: TGTGCCAGCAGTTCAGGCTTTGTGGGCAAAGAGACCCAGTACTTC.

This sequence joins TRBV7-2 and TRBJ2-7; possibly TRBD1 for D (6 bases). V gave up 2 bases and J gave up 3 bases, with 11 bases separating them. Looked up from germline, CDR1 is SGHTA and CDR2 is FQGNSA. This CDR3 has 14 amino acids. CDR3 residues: CASSLLPQGYEQYF. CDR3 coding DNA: TGTGCCAGCAGCTTACTCCCACAGGGCTACGAGCAGTACTTC. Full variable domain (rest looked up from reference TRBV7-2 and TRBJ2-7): GAGVSQSPSNKVTEKGKDVELRCDPISGHTALYWYRQSLGQGLEFLIYFQGNSAPDKSGLPSDRFSAERTGGSVSTLTIQRTQQEDSAVYLCASSLLPQGYEQYFGPGTRLTVT.

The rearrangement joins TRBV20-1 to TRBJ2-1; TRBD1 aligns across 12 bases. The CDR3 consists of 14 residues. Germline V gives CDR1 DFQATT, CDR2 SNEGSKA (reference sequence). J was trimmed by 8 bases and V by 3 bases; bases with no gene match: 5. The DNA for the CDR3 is TGCAGTGCTAGTGCCGGGACAGGGGGCGATGAGCAGTTCTTC. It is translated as CSASAGTGGDEQFF.

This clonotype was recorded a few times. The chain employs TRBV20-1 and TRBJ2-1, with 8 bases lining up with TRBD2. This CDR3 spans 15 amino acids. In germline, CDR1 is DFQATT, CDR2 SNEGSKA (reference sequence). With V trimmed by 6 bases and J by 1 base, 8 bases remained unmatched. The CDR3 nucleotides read TGCAGTGCCACCCGGGGGGGCATATCCTACAATGAGCAGTTCTTC. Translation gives CSATRGGISYNEQFF.

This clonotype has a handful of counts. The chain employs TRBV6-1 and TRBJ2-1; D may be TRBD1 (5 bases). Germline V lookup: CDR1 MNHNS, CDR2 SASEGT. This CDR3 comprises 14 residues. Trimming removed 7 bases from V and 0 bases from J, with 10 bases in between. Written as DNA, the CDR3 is TGTGCCAGCAATCATGGACACTCCTACAATGAGCAGTTCTTC. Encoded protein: CASNHGHSYNEQFF.

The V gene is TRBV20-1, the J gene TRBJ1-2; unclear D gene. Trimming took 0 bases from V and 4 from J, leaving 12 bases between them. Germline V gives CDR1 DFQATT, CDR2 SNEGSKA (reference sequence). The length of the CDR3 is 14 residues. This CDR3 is CSAREAQRFYGYTF. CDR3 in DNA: TGCAGTGCTAGAGAGGCACAGCGGTTCTATGGCTACACCTTC.

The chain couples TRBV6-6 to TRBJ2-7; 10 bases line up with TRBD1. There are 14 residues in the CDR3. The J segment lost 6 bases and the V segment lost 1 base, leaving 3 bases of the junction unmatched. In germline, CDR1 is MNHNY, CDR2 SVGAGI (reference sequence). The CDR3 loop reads CASSYWDRGSEQYF. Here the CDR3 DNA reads TGTGCCAGCAGTTACTGGGACAGGGGATCCGAGCAGTACTTC.

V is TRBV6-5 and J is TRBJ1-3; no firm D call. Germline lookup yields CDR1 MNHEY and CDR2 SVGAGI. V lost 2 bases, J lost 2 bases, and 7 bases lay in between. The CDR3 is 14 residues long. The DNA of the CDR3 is TGTGCCAGCAGTTACGGGTCCGCTGGAAACACCATATATTTT. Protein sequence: CASSYGSAGNTIYF.

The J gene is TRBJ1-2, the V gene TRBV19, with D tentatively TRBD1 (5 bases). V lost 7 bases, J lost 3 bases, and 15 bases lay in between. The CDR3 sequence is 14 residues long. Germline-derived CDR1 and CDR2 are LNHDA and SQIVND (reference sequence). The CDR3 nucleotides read TGTGCCAGTAAAGGGCCAGGGTCTTACTATGGCTACACCTTC. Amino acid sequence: CASKGPGSYYGYTF.

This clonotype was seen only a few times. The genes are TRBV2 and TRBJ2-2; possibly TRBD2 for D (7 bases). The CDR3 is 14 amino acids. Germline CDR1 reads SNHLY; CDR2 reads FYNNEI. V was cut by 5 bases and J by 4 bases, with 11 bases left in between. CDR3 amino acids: CASSRGAPTGELFF. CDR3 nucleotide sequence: TGTGCCAGCAGTCGGGGGGCCCCCACCGGGGAGCTGTTTTTT.

This CDR3 reads CASSPRPSGPQYF. CDR3 nucleotide sequence: TGTGCCAGCAGCCCCCGCCCATCTGGTCCGCAGTACTTC. The chain carries TRBV7-3 and TRBJ2-7; D call uncertain. From germline, CDR1 is SGHTA and CDR2 FQGTGA. This CDR3 is built from 13 residues. V lost 5 bases to trimming and J lost 9 bases, with 17 bases between them. The complete variable domain, with remaining parts taken from reference TRBV7-3 and TRBJ2-7, reads GAGVSQTPSNKVTEKGKYVELRCDPISGHTALYWYRQSLGQGPEFLIYFQGTGAADDSGLPNDRFFAVRPEGSVSTLKIQRTERGDSAVYLCASSPRPSGPQYFGPGTRLTVT.

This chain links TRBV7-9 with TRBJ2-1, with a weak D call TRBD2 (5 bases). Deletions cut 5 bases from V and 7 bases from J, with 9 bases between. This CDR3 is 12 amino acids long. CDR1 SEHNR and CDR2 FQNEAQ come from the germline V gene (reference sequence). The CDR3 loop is CASSATSNEQFF. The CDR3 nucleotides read TGTGCCAGCAGCGCAACTAGTAATGAGCAGTTCTTC.

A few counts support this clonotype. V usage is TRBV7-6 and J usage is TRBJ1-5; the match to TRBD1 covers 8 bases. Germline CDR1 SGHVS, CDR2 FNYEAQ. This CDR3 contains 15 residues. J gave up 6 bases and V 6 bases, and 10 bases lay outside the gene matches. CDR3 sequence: CASSSDPGQGQPQHF. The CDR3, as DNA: TGTGCCAGCAGTTCGGACCCCGGACAGGGTCAGCCCCAGCATTTT.